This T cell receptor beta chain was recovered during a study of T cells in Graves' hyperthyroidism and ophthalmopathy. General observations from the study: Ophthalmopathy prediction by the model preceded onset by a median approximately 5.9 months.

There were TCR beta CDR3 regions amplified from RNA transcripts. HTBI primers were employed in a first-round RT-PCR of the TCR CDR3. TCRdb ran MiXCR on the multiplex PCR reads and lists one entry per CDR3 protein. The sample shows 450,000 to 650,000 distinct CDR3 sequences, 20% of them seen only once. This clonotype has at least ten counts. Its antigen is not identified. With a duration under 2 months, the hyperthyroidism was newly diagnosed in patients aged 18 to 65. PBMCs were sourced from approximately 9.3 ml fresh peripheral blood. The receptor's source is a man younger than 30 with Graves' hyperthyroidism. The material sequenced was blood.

The CDR3 bases are TGTGCCAGCAGTTACGGTTTGCTACAAGAGACCCAGTACTTC. It codes for CASSYGLLQETQYF. The chain carries TRBV6-5 and TRBJ2-5; no firm D call. Germline CDR1 MNHEY, CDR2 SVGAGI. Trimming cost V 2 bases and J 2 bases, with 9 bases left between them. This CDR3 comprises 14 residues.